This entry describes one T cell receptor (beta chain). Its cognate antigen is unknown. The data stem from a study of cytomegalovirus exposure and HLA in healthy donors. Study outcomes and limitations: Researchers reported from a later analysis that most CMV-associated TCR beta chains appeared HLA-restricted.

The CDR3 has 15 amino acids. The V segment lost 6 bases and the J segment 10 bases; nucleotides outside the gene matches: 8. CDR1 MNHNS and CDR2 SASEGT come from the germline V gene. Vbeta (60) and Jbeta (13) primers were used in the PCR. Method: immunoSEQ multiplex PCR; TCRdb's copy keeps in-frame clones and lacks some. The sample carries 180,000 or so clones, 76% recorded once. The sequence was collected from a man between 18 and 35 years old in good health and CMV-seronegative. The rearrangement uses TRBV6-1 and TRBJ1-6; 11 bases agree with TRBD1. The sample comprised PBMCs. The CDR3 loop is CASRVGTGGWSPLHF. DNA of the CDR3: TGTGCCAGCAGAGTCGGGACAGGGGGTTGGTCACCCCTCCACTTT.